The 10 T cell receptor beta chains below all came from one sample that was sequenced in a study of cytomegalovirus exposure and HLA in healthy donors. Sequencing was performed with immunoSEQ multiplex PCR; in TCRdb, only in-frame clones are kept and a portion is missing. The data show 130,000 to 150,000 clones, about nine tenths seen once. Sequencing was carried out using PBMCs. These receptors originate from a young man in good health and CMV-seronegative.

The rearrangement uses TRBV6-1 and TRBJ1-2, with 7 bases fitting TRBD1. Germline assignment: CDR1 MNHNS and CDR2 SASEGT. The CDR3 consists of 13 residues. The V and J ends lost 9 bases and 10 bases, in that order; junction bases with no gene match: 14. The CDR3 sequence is CASDRQGNEVYTF. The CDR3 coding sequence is TGTGCCAGTGACAGACAGGGTAACGAAGTCTACACCTTC.

The CDR3 DNA reads as TGTGCCAGCAACCAGGGGATCGGTGAAAAACTGTTTTTT. This sequence encodes CASNQGIGEKLFF. V usage is TRBV7-9 and J usage is TRBJ1-4; weak D call: TRBD1 (6 bases). Trimming pared 7 bases from V and 7 bases from J, leaving 13 bases between. The CDR3 is 13 residues long. Germline CDR1 is SEHNR and CDR2 is FQNEAQ (reference sequence). Using reference TRBV7-9 and TRBJ1-4 for the parts outside the CDR3, the full variable domain is DTGVSQNPRHKITKRGQNVTFRCDPISEHNRLYWYRQTLGQGPEFLTYFQNEAQLEKSRLLSDRFSAERPKGSFSTLEIQRTEQGDSAMYLCASNQGIGEKLFFGSGTQLSVL.

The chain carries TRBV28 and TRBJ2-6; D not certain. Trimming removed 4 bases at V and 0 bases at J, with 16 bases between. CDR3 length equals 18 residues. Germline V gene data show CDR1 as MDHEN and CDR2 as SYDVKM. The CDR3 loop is CASSYDSSSNSGANVLTF. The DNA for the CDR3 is TGTGCCAGCAGTTATGACTCTTCCTCAAACTCTGGGGCCAACGTCCTGACTTTC.

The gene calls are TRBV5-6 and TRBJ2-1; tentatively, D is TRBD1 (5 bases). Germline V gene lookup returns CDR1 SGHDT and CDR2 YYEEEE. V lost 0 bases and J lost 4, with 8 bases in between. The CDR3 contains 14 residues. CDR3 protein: CASSLGQRYNEQFF. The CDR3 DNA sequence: TGTGCCAGCAGCTTGGGACAGAGATACAATGAGCAGTTCTTC.

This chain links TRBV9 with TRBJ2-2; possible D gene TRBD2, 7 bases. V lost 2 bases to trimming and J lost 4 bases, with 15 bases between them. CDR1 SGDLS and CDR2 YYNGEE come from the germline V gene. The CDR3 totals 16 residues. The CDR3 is CASSVGGTWLTGELFF. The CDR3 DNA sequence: TGTGCCAGCAGCGTCGGGGGGACATGGCTCACCGGGGAGCTGTTTTTT.

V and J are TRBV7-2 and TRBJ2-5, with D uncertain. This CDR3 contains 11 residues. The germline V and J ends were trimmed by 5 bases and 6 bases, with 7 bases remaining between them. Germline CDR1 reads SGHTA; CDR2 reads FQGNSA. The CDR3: CASSPRQTQYF. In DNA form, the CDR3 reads TGTGCCAGCAGCCCCAGGCAGACCCAGTACTTC.

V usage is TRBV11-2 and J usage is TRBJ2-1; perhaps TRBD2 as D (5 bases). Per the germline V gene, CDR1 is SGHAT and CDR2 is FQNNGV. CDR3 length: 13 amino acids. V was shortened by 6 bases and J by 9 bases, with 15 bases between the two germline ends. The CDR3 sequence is CASRRVGELEQFF. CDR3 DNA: TGTGCCAGCAGGAGGGTGGGTGAGCTTGAGCAGTTCTTC.

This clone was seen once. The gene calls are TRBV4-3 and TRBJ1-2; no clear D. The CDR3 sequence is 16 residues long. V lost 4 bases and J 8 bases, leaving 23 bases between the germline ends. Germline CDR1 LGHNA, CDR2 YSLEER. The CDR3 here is CASSPEIATRLSGYTF. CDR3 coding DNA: TGCGCCAGCAGCCCTGAGATTGCTACGCGACTGTCCGGCTACACCTTC.

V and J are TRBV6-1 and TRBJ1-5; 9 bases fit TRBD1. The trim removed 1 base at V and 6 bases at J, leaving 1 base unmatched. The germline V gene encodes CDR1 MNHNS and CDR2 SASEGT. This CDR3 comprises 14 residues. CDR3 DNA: TGTGCCAGCAGTGAAGGACAGGGGGGTCAGCCCCAGCATTTT. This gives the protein CASSEGQGGQPQHF.

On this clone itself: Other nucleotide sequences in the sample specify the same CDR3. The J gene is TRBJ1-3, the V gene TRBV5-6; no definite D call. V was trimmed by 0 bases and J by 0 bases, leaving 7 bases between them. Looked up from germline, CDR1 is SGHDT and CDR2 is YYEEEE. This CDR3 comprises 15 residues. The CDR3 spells CASSLGGSSGNTIYF. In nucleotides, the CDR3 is TGTGCCAGCAGCTTGGGAGGGTCCTCTGGAAACACCATATATTTT.